These T cell receptor beta chains were read from a single sample in a study of shared clonotypes between healthy human individuals. Profiling relied on immunoSEQ multiplex PCR, and the TCRdb table lists in-frame clones only, not all of them. The sample carries approximately 2.4 million clones, more than 90% recorded once. The specimen was naive CD4+ T cells sorted from blood. The receptors stem from a man aged 18 to 30 in good health. CDR3s include the opening cysteine and the closing phenylalanine or tryptophan. The D gene is left open where the match is weak. Rows may omit the clone size; those that give it use once, few, many or a size class.

CDR3: CAWLDYRYNEQFF; DNA: TGTGCCTGGTTGGACTACCGCTACAATGAGCAGTTCTTC; J: TRBJ2-1; D: .; size: .; V: TRBV30
CDR3: CAIRSGTSTDTQYF; DNA: TGTGCCATCAGGTCCGGGACTAGCACAGATACGCAGTATTTT; J: TRBJ2-3; D: .; size: .; V: TRBV10-3
CDR3: CASSLSRDVTSDNEQFF; DNA: TGCGCCAGCAGCTTGAGCCGGGACGTTACCTCGGATAATGAGCAGTTCTTC; J: TRBJ2-1; D: .; size: .; V: TRBV5-1
CDR3: CASSWTGLTDTQYF; DNA: TGTGCCAGCAGCTGGACAGGCCTCACAGATACGCAGTATTTT; J: TRBJ2-3; D: TRBD1; size: .; V: TRBV5-4
CDR3: CASSSMTDYNEQFF; DNA: TGTGCCAGCAGCTCCATGACAGACTACAATGAGCAGTTCTTC; J: TRBJ2-1; D: .; size: .; V: TRBV5-6
CDR3: CASKASGTEAFF; DNA: TGTGCCAGCAAGGCCTCGGGGACTGAAGCTTTCTTT; J: TRBJ1-1; D: .; size: few; V: TRBV2
CDR3: CASSLSQYYEQYF; DNA: TGTGCCAGCAGCCTGTCACAGTACTACGAGCAGTACTTC; J: TRBJ2-7; D: .; size: .; V: TRBV5-5
CDR3: CASAQGSSYEQYF; DNA: TGTGCCAGCGCCCAGGGCAGCTCCTACGAGCAGTACTTC; J: TRBJ2-7; D: .; size: few; V: TRBV2
CDR3: CASIGTGGDYGYTF; DNA: TGTGCCAGCATCGGGACAGGGGGCGACTATGGCTACACCTTC; J: TRBJ1-2; D: TRBD1; size: .; V: TRBV6-5
CDR3: CASSLKGGTHYGYTF; DNA: TGTGCCAGCAGCTTGAAGGGCGGCACGCACTATGGCTACACCTTC; J: TRBJ1-2; D: .; size: .; V: TRBV5-4
CDR3: CASRNREYTEAFF; DNA: TGTGCCAGCAGAAACAGGGAATACACTGAAGCTTTCTTT; J: TRBJ1-1; D: .; size: .; V: TRBV5-6
CDR3: CASSARQGAYEQYF; DNA: TGTGCCAGCAGTGCCCGACAGGGAGCCTACGAGCAGTACTTC; J: TRBJ2-7; D: TRBD1; size: .; V: TRBV27
CDR3: CASSPGQLAYNEQFF; DNA: TGTGCCAGCAGCCCTGGACAGCTAGCCTACAATGAGCAGTTCTTC; J: TRBJ2-1; D: .; size: .; V: TRBV5-6
CDR3: CASSFGTGGETQYF; DNA: TGTGCCAGCAGCTTCGGGACAGGGGGCGAGACCCAGTACTTC; J: TRBJ2-5; D: TRBD1; size: .; V: TRBV9
CDR3: CAISGGQGAYEQYF; DNA: TGTGCCATCAGCGGGGGACAGGGGGCTTACGAGCAGTACTTC; J: TRBJ2-7; D: TRBD1; size: .; V: TRBV10-3
CDR3: CSAGLAETDTQYF; DNA: TGCAGCGCTGGACTAGCGGAAACAGATACGCAGTATTTT; J: TRBJ2-3; D: TRBD2; size: .; V: TRBV29-1
CDR3: CASSVARDRVSNTEAFF; DNA: TGCGCCAGCAGTGTGGCCCGGGACAGGGTATCGAACACTGAAGCTTTCTTT; J: TRBJ1-1; D: TRBD1; size: .; V: TRBV10-2
CDR3: CASSSGGLYEQYF; DNA: TGTGCCAGCAGCTCTGGGGGGCTCTACGAGCAGTACTTC; J: TRBJ2-7; D: .; size: .; V: TRBV5-4
CDR3: CASSFHRGGTGELFF; DNA: TGTGCCAGCAGTTTCCACAGGGGGGGCACCGGGGAGCTGTTTTTT; J: TRBJ2-2; D: .; size: once; V: TRBV27
CDR3: CASSLSSGGNYGYTF; DNA: TGTGCCAGCAGCTTATCGTCAGGGGGCAACTATGGCTACACCTTC; J: TRBJ1-2; D: TRBD1; size: .; V: TRBV7-8